Below, 12 T cell receptor beta chains from the same sample are listed, as sequenced in a study of T cells in Graves' hyperthyroidism and ophthalmopathy. RNA transcripts served as the template for amplifying TCR beta CDR3 regions. A set of HTBI primers served as the primers for a first-round RT-PCR of the TCR CDR3. TCRdb analysed the multiplex PCR reads with MiXCR anew, one entry per CDR3 protein. The data show hundreds of thousands of distinct CDR3 sequences, around 22% seen once. Sequenced input: blood. The receptors come from a woman in her 30s with Graves' ophthalmopathy.

In this sample, this clonotype turned up many times. The chain carries TRBV10-3 and TRBJ1-2; the D gene is possibly TRBD1 (6 bases). Germline V gene lookup returns CDR1 ENHRY and CDR2 SYGVKD. Trimming removed 4 bases at V and 5 bases at J, with 11 bases between. This CDR3 comprises 13 residues. CDR3 in amino acids: CAISAGAWYGYTF. The CDR3 DNA sequence: TGTGCCATCAGTGCAGGGGCTTGGTATGGCTACACCTTC.

This clonotype was seen at least ten times. This sequence joins TRBV19 and TRBJ2-3; possibly TRBD1 for D (6 bases). Deletions cut 9 bases from V and 2 bases from J, with 15 bases between. From germline, CDR1 is LNHDA and CDR2 SQIVND (reference sequence). This CDR3 is 14 amino acids long. The CDR3 coding sequence is TGTGCCAGCACAGGGCTCGCTACCACAGATACGCAGTATTTT. It yields the protein CASTGLATTDTQYF.

The rearrangement uses TRBV18 and TRBJ2-7; TRBD1 or TRBD2 may be the D gene (5 bases each). The V end was cut by 2 bases, the J end by 6 bases, with 17 bases between. Germline CDR1 KGHSH, CDR2 LQKENI. The CDR3 is 15 amino acids. CDR3 coding DNA: TGTGCCAGCTCACCATTTGGGGGAGAAGGCTTCGAGCAGTACTTC. This translates into CASSPFGGEGFEQYF.

This clonotype was counted ten times or more. Germline and junction disagree at one end, which may indicate a read error. The V gene is TRBV5-1, the J gene TRBJ1-1; D ambiguous. Germline V gene data show CDR1 as SGHRS and CDR2 as YFSETQ. This CDR3 spans 14 amino acids. The CDR3: CASSLQGMNTEAFF. The CDR3 region has the DNA TGTGCCAGCAGCCTCCAAGGCATGAACACTGAAGCTTTCTTT.

This clonotype was counted a single time. V usage is TRBV10-1 and J usage is TRBJ2-7; 8 nucleotides match TRBD2. The CDR3 has 14 amino acids. Trimming took 6 bases from V and 5 from J; bases not matched to a gene: 9. Germline V gene data show CDR1 as WNHNN and CDR2 as SYGVQD (reference sequence). Here the CDR3 reads CASSPAGAGDEQYF. CDR3 nucleotide sequence: TGCGCCAGCAGCCCAGCGGGGGCCGGGGACGAGCAGTACTTC.

This clonotype was counted at least ten times. V is TRBV19 and J is TRBJ1-2; D is possibly TRBD1 (5 bases). This CDR3 comprises 13 residues. Trimming cost V 5 bases and J 4 bases, with 11 bases left between them. Germline assignment: CDR1 LNHDA and CDR2 SQIVND (reference sequence). CDR3 in amino acids: CASSRTRFYGYTF. Written as DNA, the CDR3 is TGTGCCAGTAGTCGGACACGTTTCTATGGCTACACCTTC.

This clonotype was seen ten or more times. The CDR3 sequence: CASSISQGDTEAFF. DNA for the CDR3: TGCGCCAGCAGCATTTCACAGGGGGATACTGAAGCTTTCTTT. This chain links TRBV5-1 with TRBJ1-1; 8 bases map to TRBD1. The germline CDR1 and CDR2 sequences are SGHRS and YFSETQ. With V trimmed by 4 bases and J by 5 bases, 7 bases remained unmatched. The CDR3 covers 14 residues.

This clonotype was detected ten times or more. The chain uses TRBV6-1 and TRBJ2-5; no clear D gene. This CDR3 has 14 residues. CDR1 is MNHNS, CDR2 SASEGT, per germline. V lost 1 base, J lost 2 bases, and 8 bases lay in between. The CDR3 region has the DNA TGTGCCAGCAGTGAAGTCCGGCATCAAGAGACCCAGTACTTC. Translating gives CASSEVRHQETQYF.

This clonotype was seen a few times. The chain employs TRBV15 and TRBJ2-1, with D possibly matching TRBD2 (5 bases). The germline gives CDR1 LNHNV, CDR2 YYDKDF (reference sequence). The CDR3 is made up of 17 amino acids. V lost 0 bases, J lost 2 bases, and 14 bases lay in between. The CDR3 here is CATSRDNGVSPYNEQFF. CDR3 nucleotide sequence: TGTGCCACCAGCAGAGATAACGGGGTAAGCCCCTACAATGAGCAGTTCTTC.

The rearrangement uses TRBV12-3 or TRBV12-4 and TRBJ2-7; 9 bases are shared with TRBD2. The CDR3 runs 17 residues. Losses at the gene ends were 1 base for V and 0 bases for J; bases not matched to a gene: 7. The CDR3 sequence is CASSLVWGSGGSYEQYF. CDR3 DNA sequence: TGTGCCAGCAGTTTAGTGTGGGGTAGCGGGGGCTCCTACGAGCAGTACTTC.

This clonotype was detected ten times or more. A much larger clonotype is one base distant, so this may be a read error. It is likely a read error, because the conserved phenylalanine at the end of the CDR3 is missing. The chain joins TRBV12-3 or TRBV12-4 to TRBJ2-2, with 8 bases fitting TRBD2. J was trimmed by 4 bases and V by 5 bases; bases with no gene match: 9. This CDR3 is built from 16 residues. The CDR3: CASSTPGGASTGELFS. CDR3 DNA sequence: TGTGCCAGCAGTACCCCCGGGGGGGCGAGCACCGGGGAGCTGTTTTCT.

This clonotype was seen many times. In DNA, the CDR3 is TGCAGTGCTCCGGACAGGGTTTCCTACGAGCAGTACTTC. This translates into CSAPDRVSYEQYF. The chain links TRBV20-1 to TRBJ2-7, with 8 bases that match TRBD1. Germline CDR1 is DFQATT and CDR2 is SNEGSKA (reference sequence). V lost 5 bases, J lost 1 base, and 4 bases stayed unmatched. This CDR3 spans 13 amino acids.